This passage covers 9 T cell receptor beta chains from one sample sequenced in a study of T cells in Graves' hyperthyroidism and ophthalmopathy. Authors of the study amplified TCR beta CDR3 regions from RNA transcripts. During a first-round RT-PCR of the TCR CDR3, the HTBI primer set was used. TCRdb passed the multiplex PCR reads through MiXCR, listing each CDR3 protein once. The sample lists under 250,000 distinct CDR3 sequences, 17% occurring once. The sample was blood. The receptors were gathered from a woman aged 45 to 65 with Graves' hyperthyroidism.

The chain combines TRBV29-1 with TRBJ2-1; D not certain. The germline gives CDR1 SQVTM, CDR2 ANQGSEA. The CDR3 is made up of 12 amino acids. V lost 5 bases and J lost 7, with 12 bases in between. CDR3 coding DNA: TGCAGCGTTCGGTTAGCCGTGAATGAGCAGTTCTTC. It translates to CSVRLAVNEQFF.

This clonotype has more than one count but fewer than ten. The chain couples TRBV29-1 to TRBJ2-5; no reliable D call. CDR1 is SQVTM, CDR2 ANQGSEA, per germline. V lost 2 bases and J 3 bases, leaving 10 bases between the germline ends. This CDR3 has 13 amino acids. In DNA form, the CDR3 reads TGCAGCGTTGAACGGCGAGGAGAAGAGACCCAGTACTTC. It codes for CSVERRGEETQYF.

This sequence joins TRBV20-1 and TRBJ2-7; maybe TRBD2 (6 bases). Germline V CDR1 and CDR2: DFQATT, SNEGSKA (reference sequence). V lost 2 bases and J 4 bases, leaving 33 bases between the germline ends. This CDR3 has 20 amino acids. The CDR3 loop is CSARRFKRAHIQPILYEQYF. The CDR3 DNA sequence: TGCAGTGCTAGACGATTCAAGCGGGCCCACATTCAGCCAATTCTTTACGAGCAGTACTTC.

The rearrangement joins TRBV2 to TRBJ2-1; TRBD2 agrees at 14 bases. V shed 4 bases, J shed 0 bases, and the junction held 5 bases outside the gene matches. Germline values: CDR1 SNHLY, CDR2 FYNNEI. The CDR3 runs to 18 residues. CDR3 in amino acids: CASSGTSGRSSSYNEQFF. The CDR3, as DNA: TGTGCCAGCAGTGGGACTAGCGGGAGGTCGAGCTCCTACAATGAGCAGTTCTTC.

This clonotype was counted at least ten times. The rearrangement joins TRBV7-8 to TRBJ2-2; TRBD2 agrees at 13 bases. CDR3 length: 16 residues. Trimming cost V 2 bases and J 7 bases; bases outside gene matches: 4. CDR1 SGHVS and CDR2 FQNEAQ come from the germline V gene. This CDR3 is CASSLRLAGGSGELFF. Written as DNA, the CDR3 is TGTGCCAGCAGCTTAAGACTAGCGGGAGGTAGCGGGGAGCTGTTTTTT.

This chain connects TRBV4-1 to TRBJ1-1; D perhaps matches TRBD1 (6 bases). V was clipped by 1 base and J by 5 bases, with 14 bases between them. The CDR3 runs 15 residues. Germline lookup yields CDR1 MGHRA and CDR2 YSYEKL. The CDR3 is CASSQVDGGLTEAFF. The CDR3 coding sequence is TGCGCCAGCAGCCAAGTTGACGGGGGCTTGACTGAAGCTTTCTTT.

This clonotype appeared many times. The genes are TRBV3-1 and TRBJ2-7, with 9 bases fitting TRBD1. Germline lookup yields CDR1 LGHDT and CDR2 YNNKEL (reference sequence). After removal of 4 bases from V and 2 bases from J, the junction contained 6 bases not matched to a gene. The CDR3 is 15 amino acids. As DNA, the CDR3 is TGTGCCAGCAGCCCCCGGGGACAGGGTACCTACGAGCAGTACTTC. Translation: CASSPRGQGTYEQYF.

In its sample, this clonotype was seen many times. The CDR3 DNA reads as TGTGCCAGCAGCACAAAACCCCCGACTAGCTACGCCACAGATACGCAGTATTTT. Translation: CASSTKPPTSYATDTQYF. V usage is TRBV11-1 and J usage is TRBJ2-3; 7 bases agree with TRBD2. J lost 2 bases, V lost 5 bases, and 16 bases had no gene match. Germline V gene lookup returns CDR1 SGHAT and CDR2 FQDESV (reference sequence). This CDR3 has 18 amino acids.

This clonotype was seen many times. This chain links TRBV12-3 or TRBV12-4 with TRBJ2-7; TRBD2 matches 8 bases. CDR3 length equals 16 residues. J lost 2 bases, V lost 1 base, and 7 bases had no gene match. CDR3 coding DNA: TGTGCCAGCAGTTTAGGGCTCCTCGGGGGGGCCTACGAGCAGTACTTC. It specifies CASSLGLLGGAYEQYF.